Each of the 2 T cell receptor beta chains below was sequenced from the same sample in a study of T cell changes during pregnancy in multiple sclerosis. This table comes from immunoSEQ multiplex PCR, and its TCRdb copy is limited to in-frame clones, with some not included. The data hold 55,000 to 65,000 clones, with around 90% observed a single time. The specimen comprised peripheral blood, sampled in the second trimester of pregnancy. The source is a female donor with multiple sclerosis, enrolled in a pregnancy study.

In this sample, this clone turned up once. CDR3 coding DNA: TGTGCCAGCAGCGCAGACATGAACACTGAAGCTTTCTTT. The encoded protein is CASSADMNTEAFF. The rearrangement uses TRBV6-4 and TRBJ1-1; D unresolved. Germline loops: CDR1 MRHNA, CDR2 SNTAGT. V lost 6 bases and J lost 0, with 8 bases in between. This CDR3 has 13 residues.

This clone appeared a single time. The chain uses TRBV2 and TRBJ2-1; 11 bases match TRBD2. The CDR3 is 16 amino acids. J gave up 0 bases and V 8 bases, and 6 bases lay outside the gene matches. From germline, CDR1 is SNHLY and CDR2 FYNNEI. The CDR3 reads CASVAGGPGSYNEQFF. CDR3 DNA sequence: TGTGCCAGCGTAGCGGGAGGGCCCGGCTCCTACAATGAGCAGTTCTTC.